What follows describes a single T cell receptor (beta chain). This specimen belongs to a study of blood T cell repertoires in COVID-19. Study summary: The United States, Italy and Spain supplied acute and convalescent COVID-19 samples. PBMCs, B-cell-depleted T cells, or T cells were the source of the cDNA or gDNA that made up the material.

As processed by the authors: Reference gene primer amplification gave nucleated cell count estimates. Data came from immunoSEQ multiplex PCR; TCRdb stores just in-frame clones and leaves some out. V and J calls and clone size come straight from that table; D and trimming were deduced from the DNA. The table includes 200,000 to 250,000 clones, nearly 90% detected once. This CDR3 is built from 14 residues. V dropped 3 bases and J dropped 5; count of bases not matched to a gene: 5. Germline values: CDR1 SGDLS, CDR2 YYNGEE. This chain joins TRBV9 and TRBJ2-7; the match to TRBD1 covers 10 bases. The receptor's source is a woman aged 18-29 years who had recovered from COVID-19. The sequencing sample was made of peripheral blood. The chain's CDR3 is CASSAATGGDEQYF. DNA of the CDR3: TGTGCCAGCAGCGCCGCGACAGGGGGCGACGAGCAGTACTTC.